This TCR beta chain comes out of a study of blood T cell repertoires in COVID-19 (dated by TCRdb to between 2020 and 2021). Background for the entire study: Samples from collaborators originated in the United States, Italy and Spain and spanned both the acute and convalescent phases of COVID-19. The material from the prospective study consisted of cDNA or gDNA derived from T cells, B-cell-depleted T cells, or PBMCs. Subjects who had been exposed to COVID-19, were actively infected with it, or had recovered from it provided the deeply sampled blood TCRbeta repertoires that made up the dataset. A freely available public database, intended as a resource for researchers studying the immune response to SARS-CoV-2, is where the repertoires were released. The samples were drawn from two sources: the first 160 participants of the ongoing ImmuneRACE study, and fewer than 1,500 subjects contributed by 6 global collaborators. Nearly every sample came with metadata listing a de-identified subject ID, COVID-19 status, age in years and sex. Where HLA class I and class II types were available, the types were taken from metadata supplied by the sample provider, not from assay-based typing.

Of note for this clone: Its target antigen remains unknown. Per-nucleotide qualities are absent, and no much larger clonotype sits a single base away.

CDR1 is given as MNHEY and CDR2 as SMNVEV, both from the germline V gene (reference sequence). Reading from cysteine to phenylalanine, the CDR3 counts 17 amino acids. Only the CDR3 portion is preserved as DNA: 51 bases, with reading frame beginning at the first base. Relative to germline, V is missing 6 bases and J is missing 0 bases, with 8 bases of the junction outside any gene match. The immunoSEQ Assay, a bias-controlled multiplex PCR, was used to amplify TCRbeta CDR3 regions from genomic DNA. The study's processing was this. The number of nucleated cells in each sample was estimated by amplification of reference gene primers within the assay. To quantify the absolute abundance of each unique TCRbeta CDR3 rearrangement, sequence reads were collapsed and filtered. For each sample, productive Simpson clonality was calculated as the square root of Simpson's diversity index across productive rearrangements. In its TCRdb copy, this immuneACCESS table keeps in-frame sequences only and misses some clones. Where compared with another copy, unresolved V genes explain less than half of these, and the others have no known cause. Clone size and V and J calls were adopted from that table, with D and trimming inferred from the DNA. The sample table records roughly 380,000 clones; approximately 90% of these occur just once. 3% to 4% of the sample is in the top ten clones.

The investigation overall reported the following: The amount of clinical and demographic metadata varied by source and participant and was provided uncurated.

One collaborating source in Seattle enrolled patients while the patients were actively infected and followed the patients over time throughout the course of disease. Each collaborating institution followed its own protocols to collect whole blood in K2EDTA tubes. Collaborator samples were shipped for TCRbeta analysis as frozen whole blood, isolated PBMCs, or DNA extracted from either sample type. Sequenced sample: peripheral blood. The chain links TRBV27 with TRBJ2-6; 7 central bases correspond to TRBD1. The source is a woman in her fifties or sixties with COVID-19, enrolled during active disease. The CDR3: CASSRDRPYSGANVLTF. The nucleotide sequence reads TGTGCCAGCAGCCGGGACAGACCTTACTCTGGGGCCAACGTCCTGACTTTC.